This T cell receptor (beta chain) was obtained from a study of T cell responses to AZD1222 COVID-19 vaccine. Study-level results: Of the AZD1222 recipients, only five to seven were seropositive at baseline. Researchers took repertoire samples only after the peak T cell response had come. Nearly half of spike-specific TCRs reportedly target variant regions that are unmutated in the B.1.351 and B.1.1.7 variants. There were mostly white British donors and more females than males, and clonal diversity was possibly underestimated.

The CDR3 runs to 18 residues. V trimming: 2 bases; J trimming: 3 bases; junction bases outside the gene matches: 14. Germline assignment: CDR1 SGDLS and CDR2 YYNGEE. With regard to this clone: No antigen is known for it.

This table comes from immunoSEQ multiplex PCR, and its TCRdb copy is limited to in-frame clones, with some not included. The profile shows roughly 93,000 clones, 90% of them singletons. The chain is built from TRBV9 and TRBJ2-7; 10 positions match TRBD2. This TCR came from an adult in good health. This sample comprised peripheral blood, obtained on day 0 of AZD1222 vaccination. The CDR3, as DNA: TGTGCCAGCAGCGTTGGGACACCGAGCGGGAGGGTTTTCTACGAGCAGTACTTC. Amino acids: CASSVGTPSGRVFYEQYF.